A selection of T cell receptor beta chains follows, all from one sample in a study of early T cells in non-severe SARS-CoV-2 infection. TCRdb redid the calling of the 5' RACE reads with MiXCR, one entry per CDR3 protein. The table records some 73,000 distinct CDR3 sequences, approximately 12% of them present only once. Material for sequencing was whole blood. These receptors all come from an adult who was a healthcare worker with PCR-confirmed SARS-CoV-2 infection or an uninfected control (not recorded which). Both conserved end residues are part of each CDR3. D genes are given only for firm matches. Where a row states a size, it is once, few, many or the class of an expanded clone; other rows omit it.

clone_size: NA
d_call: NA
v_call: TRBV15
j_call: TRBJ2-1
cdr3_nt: TGTGCCACCAGCAGAGATCCTACCTACAATGAGCAGTTCTTC
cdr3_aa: CATSRDPTYNEQFF

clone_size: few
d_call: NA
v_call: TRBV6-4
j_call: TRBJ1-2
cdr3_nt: TGTGCCAGCAGGGCTACTGTGCAACATGGCTACACCTTC
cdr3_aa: CASRATVQHGYTF

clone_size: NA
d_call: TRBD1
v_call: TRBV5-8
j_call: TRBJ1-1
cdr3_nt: TGTGCCAGCAGCTTTCAGGGGGCATTAACTGAAGCTTTCTTT
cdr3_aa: CASSFQGALTEAFF

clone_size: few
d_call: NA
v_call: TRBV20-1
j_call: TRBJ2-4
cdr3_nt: TGCAGTGCTAGAGATCAGGTCCAGACAAACATTCAGTACTTC
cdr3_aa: CSARDQVQTNIQYF

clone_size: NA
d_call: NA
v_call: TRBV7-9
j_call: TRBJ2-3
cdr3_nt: TGTGCCAGCAGCAAGGACTTAAGCACAGATACGCAGTATTTT
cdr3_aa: CASSKDLSTDTQYF

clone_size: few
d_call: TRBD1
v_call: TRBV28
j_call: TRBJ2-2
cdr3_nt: TGTGCCAGCAGCCCACCACATAACGAGGGGGCGACCGGGGAGCTGTTTTTT
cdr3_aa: CASSPPHNEGATGELFF

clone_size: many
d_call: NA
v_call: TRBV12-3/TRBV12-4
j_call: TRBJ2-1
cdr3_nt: TGTGCCAGCAGTGGGTCGGGGTATTTGGGCCAGTCGCGAGAGCAGTTCTTC
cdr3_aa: CASSGSGYLGQSREQFF

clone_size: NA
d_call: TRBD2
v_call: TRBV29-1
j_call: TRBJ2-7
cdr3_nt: TGCAGCGTTGATTCGGGAGGAGGCGAGCAGTACTTC
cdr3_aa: CSVDSGGGEQYF

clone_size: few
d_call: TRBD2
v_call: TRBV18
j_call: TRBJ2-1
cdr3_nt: TGTGCCAGCTCACCGACAGCGGGAGGGCATAATGAGCAGTTCTTC
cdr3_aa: CASSPTAGGHNEQFF

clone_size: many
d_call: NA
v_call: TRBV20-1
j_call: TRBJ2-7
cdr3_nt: TGCAGTGCTAGAGATCGGCTGAACACCTACGAGCAGTACTTC
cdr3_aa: CSARDRLNTYEQYF

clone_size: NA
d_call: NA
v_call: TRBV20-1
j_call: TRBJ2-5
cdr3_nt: TGCAGTGCTAGAGATCAGGCAGGCCCTTTGATGGAGACCCAGTACTTC
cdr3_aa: CSARDQAGPLMETQYF

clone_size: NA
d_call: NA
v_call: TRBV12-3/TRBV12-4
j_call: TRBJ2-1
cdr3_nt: TGTGCCAGCGCGAACTACAATGAGCAGTTCTTC
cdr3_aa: CASANYNEQFF

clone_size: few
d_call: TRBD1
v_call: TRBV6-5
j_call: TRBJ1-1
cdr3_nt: TGTGCCAGCAGCTTTGACAGGGTAAACACTGAAGCTTTCTTT
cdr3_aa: CASSFDRVNTEAFF

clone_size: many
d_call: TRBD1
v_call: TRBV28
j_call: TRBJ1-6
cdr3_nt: TGTGCCAGCAGAATCCTCTCGAAAGACAGGGGACGTTCACCCCTCCACTTT
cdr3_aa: CASRILSKDRGRSPLHF

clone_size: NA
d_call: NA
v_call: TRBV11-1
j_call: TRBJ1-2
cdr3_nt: TGTGCCAGCAGCCAGGACTCGCGGGGCTACACCTTC
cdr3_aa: CASSQDSRGYTF

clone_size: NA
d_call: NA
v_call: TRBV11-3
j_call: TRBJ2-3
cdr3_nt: TGTGCCAGCAGCTCGGGACTGTCTAGGGGAGATACGCAGTATTTT
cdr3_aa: CASSSGLSRGDTQYF

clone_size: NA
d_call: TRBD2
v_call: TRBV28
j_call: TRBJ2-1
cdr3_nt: TGTGCCAGCAGTTTATTCGGAAGCGGGAGGGACAATGAGCAGTTCTTC
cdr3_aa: CASSLFGSGRDNEQFF

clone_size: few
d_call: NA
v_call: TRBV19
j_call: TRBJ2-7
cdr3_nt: TGTGCCAGTCGGGGACTTGGGAACTCCTACGAGCAGTACTTC
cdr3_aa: CASRGLGNSYEQYF

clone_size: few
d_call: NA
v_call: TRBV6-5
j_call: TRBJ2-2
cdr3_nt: TGTGCCAGCAGGCCCCCGGCGGGCAACGGGGAGCTGTTTTTT
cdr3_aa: CASRPPAGNGELFF

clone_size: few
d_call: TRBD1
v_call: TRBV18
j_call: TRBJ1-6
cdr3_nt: TGTGCCAGCTCCCGGGACAGGAGCTCCTATAATTCACCCCTCCACTTT
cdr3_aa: CASSRDRSSYNSPLHF

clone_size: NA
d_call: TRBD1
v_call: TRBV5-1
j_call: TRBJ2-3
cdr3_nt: TGCGCCAGCAGCTTGGTCACAGGGGGCGACACAGATACGCAGTATTTT
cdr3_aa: CASSLVTGGDTDTQYF

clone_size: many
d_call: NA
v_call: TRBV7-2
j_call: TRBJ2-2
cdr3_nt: TGTGCCAGCAGCTCCAGACTATTGGGGGGGCGCCGGGAGCTGTTTTTT
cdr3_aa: CASSSRLLGGRRELFF

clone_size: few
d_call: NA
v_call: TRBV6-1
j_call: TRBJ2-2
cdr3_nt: TGTGCCAGCAGGGACCTCCAGGGAGGGGGGAACACCGGGGAGCTGTTTTTT
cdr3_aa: CASRDLQGGGNTGELFF

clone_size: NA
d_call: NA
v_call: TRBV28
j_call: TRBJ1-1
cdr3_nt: TGTGCCAGCAGTTTATACGGACAGAACACTGAAGCTTTCTTT
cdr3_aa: CASSLYGQNTEAFF

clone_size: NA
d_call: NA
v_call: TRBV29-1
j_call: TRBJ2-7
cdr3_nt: TGCAGCATTGCTAGGGACGGCGGCTCCTACGAGCAGTACTTC
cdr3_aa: CSIARDGGSYEQYF